This T cell receptor beta chain originates from a study of T cell responses to AZD1222 COVID-19 vaccine (dated by TCRdb to the early 2020s). Background on the whole study: AZD1222 recipients with second doses at about 4 weeks or about 12 weeks were pooled, because spike-specific TCR depth and breadth did not differ between schedules. Trial participants were enrolled into age subgroups of 18-55, 56-69 and 70-plus years, which contained around 140, 26 and 57 TCR-sequenced participants, respectively. TCR sequencing was performed for over 230 trial participants, of whom some 200 were given two doses of AZD1222 and approximately 26 were given two doses of MenACWY control vaccine.

As concerns this clone: No antigen is known for it. Base qualities are not recorded, but no much larger clone differs from it by a single base.

The CDR3 regions of human TCRbeta chains were subjected to immunosequencing. Turning to the authors' computational methods: Repertoire TCRs were checked for matches against a reference library of SARS-CoV-2-specific TCRs that had been generated using the MIRA antigen-specificity platform. Breadth meant the fraction of unique TCRs that were SARS-CoV-2-associated, whereas depth meant the fraction of total T cells that were SARS-CoV-2-associated. Using the MIRA data, each spike-specific TCR was assigned both to the spike region to which the TCR was reactive and to a CD4 or CD8 class. Log10-transformed breadth and depth values were compared by one-way ANOVA with Sidak's multiple comparisons tests. TCRdb obtained this table from immuneACCESS and retained in-frame rearrangements with V and J assigned. These tables miss some clones; where compared with another copy, unresolved V genes account for less than half of the shortfall, and the remainder is unexplained. The V and J calls and clone size are taken from that table; D and trimming were inferred from the DNA. A total of some 120,000 clones appear in this sample, approximately 93% of them only once. Roughly 0.91% of the sample is in the top ten clones.

This specimen's time point label, per the study, means: baseline before first vaccination. Samples from vaccinated people were obtained from the UK trials COV001 and COV002, which included a single-blind randomized controlled phase 2/3 trial of AZD1222 (ChAdOx1 nCoV-19) in healthy adults. For TCRbeta chain sequencing, PBMC samples were collected from trial participants at day 0 and at day 28 after the second dose. Counted from cysteine to phenylalanine, this CDR3 has 16 amino acids. The retained sequence is limited to the CDR3, 48 bases, with the frame set at the first base. Paper-wide results and their limitations: Only five to seven AZD1222 recipients were SARS-CoV-2 seropositive at baseline, limiting conclusions about previously exposed vaccinees. CD4 TCRs associated with the vaccine covered the entire spike protein, and the dominant responses were in regions 160-218 and 743-854. Spike-specific TCR breadth and depth rose significantly after two AZD1222 doses compared with day 0 and with MenACWY recipients. Reportedly, almost half of the unique spike-specific TCRs recognized epitopes lying outside the regions that are mutated in the B.1.351 and B.1.1.7 variants. No day 14 peak-response samples were available, so repertoires were characterized only after the peak T cell response. In the small 56-69-year group, the increase in depth fell short of significance, most likely because of low power. Participants were mostly white British, with more females than males. The authors suggested clonal diversity may have been underestimated.

The receptor was isolated from an adult in good health. The rearrangement combines TRBV21-1 with TRBJ1-6. TRBV21-1 is termed a pseudogene. Material: peripheral blood, obtained on day 0 of AZD1222 vaccination. The CDR3 protein sequence reads: CASSSRPGRKNSPLHF. The base sequence is TGTGCCAGCAGCTCCCGACCGGGACGAAAAAATTCACCCCTCCACTTT.